The 12 T cell receptor beta chains listed next were all sequenced from one sample in a study of T cells in women clearing cervical HPV infection. Clones were read by immunoSEQ multiplex PCR, and TCRdb kept only the in-frame ones, dropping some. The listing contains about 36,000 clones. The material sequenced was blood buffy coat. These TCRs come from a woman between 18 and 69 years old with a cervical HPV16 infection that either progressed to CIN3+ or cleared (not recorded which).

Points on this clone: The read terminates 3 residues ahead of where the CDR3 ends, so the germline J gene completes it. The chain carries TRBV29-1 and TRBJ1-2; the D gene is possibly TRBD1 (6 bases). Germline V gene data show CDR1 as SQVTM and CDR2 as ANQGSEA. The CDR3 covers 14 residues. CDR3 sequence: CSVLVQRGGGGYTF. The covered CDR3 bases are TGCAGCGTTCTAGTCCAAAGGGGGGGTGGAGGC.

CDR3 region: CASSLASRTWETQYF. CDR3 bases read: TGTGCCAGCAGCTTAGCCTCCCGGACTTGGGAGACC. This chain joins TRBV7-2 and TRBJ2-5; D possibly corresponds to TRBD2 (5 bases). Read coverage stops 3 residues before the CDR3 terminus; the germline J gene supplies the remainder. Per germline, CDR1 SGHTA and CDR2 FQGNSA. Trimming stripped 0 bases from V and 5 bases from J, with 13 bases between. The CDR3 has 15 amino acids.

Of note for this clone: The read halts 3 residues ahead of the CDR3 end, with the missing end drawn from the germline J gene. The chain joins TRBV4-1 to TRBJ2-1, with TRBD2 identical over 7 bases. With 3 bases clipped from V and 3 bases from J, the junction kept 5 bases outside the gene matches. CDR3 length equals 15 residues. Per the germline V gene, CDR1 is MGHRA and CDR2 is YSYEKL. CDR3 residues: CASSQGLAVYNEQFF. The sequenced part of the CDR3 DNA is TGCGCCAGCAGCCAGGGTCTAGCGGTCTACAATGAG.

As regards this clone: The read terminates 3 residues ahead of where the CDR3 ends, so the germline J gene completes it. The J gene is TRBJ2-3, the V gene TRBV5-1, with 12 nucleotides matching TRBD2. CDR1 is SGHRS and CDR2 is YFSETQ in the germline V gene. V was pared by 7 bases and J by 6 bases, with 12 bases of the junction left unmatched. This CDR3 has 16 amino acids. CDR3 DNA, as far as it was read: TGCGCCAGCGCCCGGCTAGCGGGGGGGCCGAGGGATACG. It specifies CASARLAGGPRDT. The whole CDR3 sequence is CASARLAGGPRDTQYF.

Remarks on this clone: From the germline J gene comes the end of the CDR3, since the read stops 3 residues before it. The gene calls are TRBV6-2 or TRBV6-3 and TRBJ2-7; 10 nucleotides align to TRBD1. CDR1 MNHEY and CDR2 SVGEGT come from the germline V gene. The CDR3 contains 15 residues. V lost 2 bases, J lost 3 bases, and 4 bases stayed unmatched. CDR3 sequence: CASSYLDRGRYEQYF. CDR3 DNA (partial): TGTGCCAGCAGTTACCTCGACAGGGGGCGCTACGAG.

As regards this clone: The sequenced fragment ends 3 residues before the CDR3 boundary, so the rest is inferred from the germline J gene. V gene TRBV3-1 (or the pseudogene TRBV3-2) combines with J gene TRBJ1-4; 8 bases agree with TRBD1. Trimming at V came to 3 bases and at J to 7 bases, leaving 7 bases not matched to a gene. This CDR3 has 15 residues. Germline-derived CDR1 and CDR2 are LGHDT and YNNKEL (reference sequence). The CDR3 bases that were read are TGTGCCAGCAGCCACGGACAGGGTATGCGTGAAAAA. Translating it yields CASSHGQGMREK. The full CDR3 protein is CASSHGQGMREKLFF.

On this clone itself: The read ends 3 residues before the CDR3 terminus; that terminus is restored from the germline J gene. The chain carries TRBV29-1 and TRBJ1-2, with a tentative D call TRBD1 (5 bases). V gave up 3 bases and J gave up 2 bases, with 10 bases separating them. CDR3 length equals 13 residues. Germline V gene data show CDR1 as SQVTM and CDR2 as ANQGSEA. The CDR3 loop is CSVDPGGNYGYTF. The CDR3 DNA, read in part, is TGCAGCGTTGACCCGGGGGGAAACTATGGC.

To note about this clone: Relative to the germline gene, one junction end is altered; a read error may explain this. The sequenced part of the CDR3 DNA is TGCGCCAGCAGCCAAGGGATTACCGGGACTTTCTCCTACGAG. Translating gives CASSQGITGTFSYE. The full CDR3 reads CASSQGITGTFSYEQYF. The V gene is TRBV4-2, the J gene TRBJ2-7, with a possible D match to TRBD2 (6 bases). Read data end 3 residues before the CDR3 end; the end is taken from the germline J gene. The CDR3 has 17 residues. CDR1 and CDR2 from the germline V gene are LGHNA and YNFKEQ.

Remarks on this clone: Read coverage stops 3 residues before the CDR3 terminus; the germline J gene supplies the remainder. The V gene is TRBV20-1, the J gene TRBJ2-5; D is uncertain. The CDR3 is 11 residues long. From germline, CDR1 is DFQATT and CDR2 SNEGSKA (reference sequence). Trimming left V 2 bases short and J 5 bases short, with 6 bases between. The part of the CDR3 DNA that was read is TGCAGTGCTAGATCTTCGGAGACC. This sequence encodes CSARSSET. The complete CDR3 reads CSARSSETQYF.

Regarding this clone: The read stops 3 residues short of the end of the CDR3; the missing end is completed from the germline J gene. This sequence joins TRBV7-6 and TRBJ2-1; maybe TRBD2 (6 bases). Germline CDR1 SGHVS, CDR2 FNYEAQ. The CDR3 has 16 amino acids. V shed 1 base and J shed 4 bases, with 14 bases lying between them. The CDR3 bases that were read are TGTGCCAGCAGCTTAGGTGGGACCGGGGGTTACAATGAG. Translated: CASSLGGTGGYNE. The entire CDR3 is CASSLGGTGGYNEQFF.

In the case of this clone: The CDR3 is cut off 3 residues early in the read; its end comes from the germline J gene. V is TRBV7-2 and J is TRBJ2-1, with 7 nucleotides matching TRBD2. CDR1 is SGHTA and CDR2 is FQGNSA in the germline V gene. The CDR3 spans 15 residues. The junction had 13 bases not matched to a gene; V was cut back by 5 bases and J by 9 bases. CDR3 protein: CASSRLQAGAVEQFF. The sequenced CDR3 bases are TGTGCCAGCAGCCGACTTCAGGCGGGAGCGGTTGAG.

Note on this clone: The DNA ends 3 residues before the CDR3 does, and the rest of the CDR3 is filled in from the germline J gene. This chain links TRBV29-1 with TRBJ2-7, with 10 bases identical to TRBD1. The V segment lost 7 bases and the J segment 3 bases; nucleotides outside the gene matches: 6. Germline V gene lookup returns CDR1 SQVTM and CDR2 ANQGSEA. There are 13 residues in the CDR3. The CDR3 here is CSARTGGFYEQYF. The sequenced CDR3 bases are TGCAGCGCCCGGACAGGGGGTTTCTACGAG.